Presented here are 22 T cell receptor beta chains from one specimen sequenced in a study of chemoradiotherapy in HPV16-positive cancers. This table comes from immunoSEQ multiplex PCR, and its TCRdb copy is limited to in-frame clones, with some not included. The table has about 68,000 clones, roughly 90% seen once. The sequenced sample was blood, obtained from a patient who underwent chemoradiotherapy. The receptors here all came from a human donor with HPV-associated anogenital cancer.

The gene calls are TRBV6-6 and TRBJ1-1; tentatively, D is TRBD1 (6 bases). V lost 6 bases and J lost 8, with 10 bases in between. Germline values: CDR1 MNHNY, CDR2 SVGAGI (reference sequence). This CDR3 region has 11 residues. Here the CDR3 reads CASRFGGEAFF. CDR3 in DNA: TGTGCCAGCAGATTCGGGGGCGAAGCTTTCTTT.

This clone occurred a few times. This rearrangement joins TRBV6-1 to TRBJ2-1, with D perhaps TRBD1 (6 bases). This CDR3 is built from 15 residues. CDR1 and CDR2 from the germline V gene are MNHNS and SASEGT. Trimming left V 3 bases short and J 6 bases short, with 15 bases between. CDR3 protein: CASSEWAGVANEQFF. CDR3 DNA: TGTGCCAGCAGTGAGTGGGCAGGGGTCGCCAATGAGCAGTTCTTC.

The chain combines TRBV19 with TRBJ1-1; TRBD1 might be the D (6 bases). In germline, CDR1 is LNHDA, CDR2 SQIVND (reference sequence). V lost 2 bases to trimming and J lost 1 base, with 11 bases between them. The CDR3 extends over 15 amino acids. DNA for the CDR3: TGTGCCAGTAGTATACATTGGGGGGCGAACACTGAAGCTTTCTTT. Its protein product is CASSIHWGANTEAFF.

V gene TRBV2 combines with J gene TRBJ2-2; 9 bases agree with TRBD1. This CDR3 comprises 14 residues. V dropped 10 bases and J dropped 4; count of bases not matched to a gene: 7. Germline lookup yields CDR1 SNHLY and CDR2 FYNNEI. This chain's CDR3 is CANGGQGATGELFF. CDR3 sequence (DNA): TGTGCCAACGGGGGACAGGGAGCCACCGGGGAGCTGTTTTTT.

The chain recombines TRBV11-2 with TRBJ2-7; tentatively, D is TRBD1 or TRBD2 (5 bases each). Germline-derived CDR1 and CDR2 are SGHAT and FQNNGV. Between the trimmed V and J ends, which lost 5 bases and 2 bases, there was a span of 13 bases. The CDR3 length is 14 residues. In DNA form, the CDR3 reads TGTGCCAGCAGCATAGGGACCATCACCTACGAGCAGTACTTC. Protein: CASSIGTITYEQYF.

The CDR3, as DNA: TGTGCCAGCACCCCAAGGGGGTATGGTGAAGCTTTCTTT. Translating it yields CASTPRGYGEAFF. This chain uses TRBV28 with TRBJ1-1, with TRBD1 as a possible D gene (6 bases). The CDR3 contains 13 residues. V was cut by 7 bases and J by 7 bases, with 16 bases left in between. In germline, CDR1 is MDHEN, CDR2 SYDVKM.

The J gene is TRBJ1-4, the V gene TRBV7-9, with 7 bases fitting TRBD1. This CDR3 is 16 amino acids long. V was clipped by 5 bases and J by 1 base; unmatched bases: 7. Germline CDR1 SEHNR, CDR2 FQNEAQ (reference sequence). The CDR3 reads CASSGRTGKTNEKLFF. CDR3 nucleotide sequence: TGTGCCAGCAGCGGCCGGACAGGCAAAACTAATGAAAAACTGTTTTTT.

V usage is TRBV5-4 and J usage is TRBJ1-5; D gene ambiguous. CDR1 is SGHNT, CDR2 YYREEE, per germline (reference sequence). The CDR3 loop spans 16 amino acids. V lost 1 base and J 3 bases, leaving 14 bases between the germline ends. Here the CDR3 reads CASSLWAKASNQPQHF. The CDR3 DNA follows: TGTGCCAGCAGCTTGTGGGCCAAGGCCTCCAATCAGCCCCAGCATTTT.

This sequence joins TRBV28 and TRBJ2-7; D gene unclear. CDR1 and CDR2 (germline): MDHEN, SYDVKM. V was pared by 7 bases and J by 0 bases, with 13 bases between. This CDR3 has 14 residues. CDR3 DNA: TGTGCCAGCATGAAGAACACCTACTCCTACGAGCAGTACTTC. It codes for CASMKNTYSYEQYF.

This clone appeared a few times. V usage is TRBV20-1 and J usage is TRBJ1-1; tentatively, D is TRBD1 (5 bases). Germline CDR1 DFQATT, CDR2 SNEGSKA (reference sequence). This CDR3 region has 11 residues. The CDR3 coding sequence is TGCAGCCCGGGGCAGCAAGGCGAAGCTTTCTTT. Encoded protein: CSPGQQGEAFF.

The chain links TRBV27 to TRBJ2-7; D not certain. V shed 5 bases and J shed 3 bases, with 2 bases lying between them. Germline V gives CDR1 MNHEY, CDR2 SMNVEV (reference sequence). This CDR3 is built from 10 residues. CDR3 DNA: TGTGCCAGCAGTCTCTACGAGCAGTACTTC. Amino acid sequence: CASSLYEQYF.

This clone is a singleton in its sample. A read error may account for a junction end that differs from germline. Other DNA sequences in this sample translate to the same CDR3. The CDR3 DNA reads TGTGCCAGCAGCCAAGGGCAGGGTCGGGGCACTGAAGCTTTCTTT. Translating it yields CASSQGQGRGTEAFF. The chain joins TRBV4-1 to TRBJ1-1; perhaps TRBD1 as D (5 bases). In germline, CDR1 is MGHRA, CDR2 YSYEKL. The CDR3 is 15 residues long.

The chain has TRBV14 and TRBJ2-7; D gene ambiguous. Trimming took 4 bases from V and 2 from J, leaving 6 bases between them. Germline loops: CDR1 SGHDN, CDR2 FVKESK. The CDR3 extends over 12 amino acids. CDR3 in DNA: TGTGCCAGCAGCCCTAACACCTACGAGCAGTACTTC. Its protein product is CASSPNTYEQYF.

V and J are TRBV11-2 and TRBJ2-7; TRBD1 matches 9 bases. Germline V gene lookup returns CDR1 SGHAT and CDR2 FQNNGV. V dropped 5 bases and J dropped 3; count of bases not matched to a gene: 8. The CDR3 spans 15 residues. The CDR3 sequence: CASSQTDRGDYEQYF. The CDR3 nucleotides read TGTGCCAGCAGCCAAACGGACAGGGGAGACTACGAGCAGTACTTC. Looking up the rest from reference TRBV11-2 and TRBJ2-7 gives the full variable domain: EAGVAQSPRYKIIEKRQSVAFWCNPISGHATLYWYQQILGQGPKLLIQFQNNGVVDDSQLPKDRFSAERLKGVDSTLKIQPAKLEDSAVYLCASSQTDRGDYEQYFGPGTRLTVT.

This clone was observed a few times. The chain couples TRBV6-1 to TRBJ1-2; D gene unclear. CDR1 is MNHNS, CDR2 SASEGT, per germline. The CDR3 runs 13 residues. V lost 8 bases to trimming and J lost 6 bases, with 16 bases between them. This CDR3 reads CASRSIDVDGYTF. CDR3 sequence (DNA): TGTGCCAGCCGCAGCATTGATGTCGATGGCTACACCTTC.

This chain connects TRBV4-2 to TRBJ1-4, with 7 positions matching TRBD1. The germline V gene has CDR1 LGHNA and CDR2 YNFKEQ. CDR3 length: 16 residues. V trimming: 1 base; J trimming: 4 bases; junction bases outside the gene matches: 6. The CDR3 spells CASSQVRGTDNEKLFF. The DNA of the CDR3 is TGTGCCAGCAGCCAAGTCAGGGGGACGGATAATGAAAAACTGTTTTTT.

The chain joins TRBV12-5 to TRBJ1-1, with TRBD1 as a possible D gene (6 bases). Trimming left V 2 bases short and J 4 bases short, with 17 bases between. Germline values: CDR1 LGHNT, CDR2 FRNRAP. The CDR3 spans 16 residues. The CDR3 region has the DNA TGTGCTAGTGGTTTGTCCCGGGGGGGCGCGGGCACTGAAGCTTTCTTT. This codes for CASGLSRGGAGTEAFF.

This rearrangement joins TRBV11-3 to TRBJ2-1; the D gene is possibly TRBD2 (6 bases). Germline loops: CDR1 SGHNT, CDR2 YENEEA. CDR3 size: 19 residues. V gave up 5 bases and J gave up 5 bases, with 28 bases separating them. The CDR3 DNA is TGTGCCAGCAGCGGTTCTAGGGGCGGGGATTTAAAGTCCCACAATGAGCAGTTCTTC. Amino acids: CASSGSRGGDLKSHNEQFF.

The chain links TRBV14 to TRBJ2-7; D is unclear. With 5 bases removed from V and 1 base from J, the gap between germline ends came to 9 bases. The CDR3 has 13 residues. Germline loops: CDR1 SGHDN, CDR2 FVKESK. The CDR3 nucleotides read TGTGCCAGCAGCAGCAGGTTATCCTACGAGCAGTACTTC. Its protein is CASSSRLSYEQYF.

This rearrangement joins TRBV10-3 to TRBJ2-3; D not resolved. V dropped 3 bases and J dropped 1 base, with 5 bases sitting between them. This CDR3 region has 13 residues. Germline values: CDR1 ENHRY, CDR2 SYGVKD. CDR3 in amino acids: CAISDRRTDTQYF. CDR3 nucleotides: TGTGCCATCAGTGATAGGCGCACAGATACGCAGTATTTT.

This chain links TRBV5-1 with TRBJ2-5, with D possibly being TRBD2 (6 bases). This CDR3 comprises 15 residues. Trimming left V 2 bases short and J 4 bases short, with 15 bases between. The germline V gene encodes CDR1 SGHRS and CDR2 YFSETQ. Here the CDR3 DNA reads TGCGCCAGCAGCTTCCTCCCGGGAGAAGGAGAGACCCAGTACTTC. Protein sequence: CASSFLPGEGETQYF.

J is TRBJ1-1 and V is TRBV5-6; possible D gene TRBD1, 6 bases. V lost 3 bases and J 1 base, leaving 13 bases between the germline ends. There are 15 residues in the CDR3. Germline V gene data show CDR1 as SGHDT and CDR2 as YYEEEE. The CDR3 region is CASSSRGLKNTEAFF. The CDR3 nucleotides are TGTGCCAGCAGCTCAAGGGGGTTGAAGAACACTGAAGCTTTCTTT.